A single sample is the source of the 9 T cell receptor beta chains below, sequenced in a study of cytomegalovirus exposure and HLA in healthy donors. The assay was immunoSEQ multiplex PCR, and TCRdb's table has in-frame clones only and misses some. The sample holds about 180,000 clones, 86% seen once. The sample consisted of PBMCs. The receptors were gathered from a man younger than 30 in good health and CMV-seropositive.

The chain couples TRBV30 to TRBJ2-1; D remains ambiguous. The ends were cut back, 0 bases at V and 8 bases at J, with 8 bases in the middle. Germline loops: CDR1 GTSNPN, CDR2 SVGIG (reference sequence). The CDR3 runs to 12 residues. CDR3 sequence (DNA): TGTGCCTGGAGTGTACAATCGCATGAGCAGTTCTTC. Residues: CAWSVQSHEQFF.

This rearrangement joins TRBV9 to TRBJ2-7, with D possibly matching TRBD2 (5 bases). The CDR3 length is 13 residues. V lost 0 bases and J lost 1, with 5 bases in between. Germline CDR1 SGDLS, CDR2 YYNGEE. The CDR3 bases are TGTGCCAGCAGCGTAGGAGGGTCCTACGAGCAGTACTTC. Amino acid sequence: CASSVGGSYEQYF.

This clone was recorded a few times. This sequence joins TRBV5-6 and TRBJ1-6; D is ambiguous. The V gene lost 0 bases and the J gene lost 14 bases, with 12 bases spanning the gap. Germline V gives CDR1 SGHDT, CDR2 YYEEEE. The CDR3 covers 13 residues. CDR3 amino acids: CASSLGPWPALHF. CDR3 DNA: TGTGCCAGCAGCTTGGGTCCGTGGCCTGCCCTCCACTTT.

The J gene is TRBJ1-2, the V gene TRBV7-2; 7 nucleotides agree with TRBD1. Germline V gene sequence: CDR1 SGHTA, CDR2 FQGNSA. V lost 5 bases, J lost 5 bases, and 5 bases stayed unmatched. The CDR3 contains 13 residues. The CDR3 loop reads CASSLDREYGYTF. CDR3 DNA sequence: TGTGCCAGCAGCCTCGACAGGGAGTATGGCTACACCTTC.

This rearrangement joins TRBV2 to TRBJ2-5; 9 bases are a match to TRBD1. TRBJ2-7 explains the end of the DNA better; the J call may be wrong. The CDR3 contains 13 residues. In germline, CDR1 is SNHLY, CDR2 FYNNEI. This CDR3 reads CASTRDRDYEQYF. The CDR3 nucleotides read TGTGCCAGCACTAGGGACAGGGACTACGAGCAGTACTTC.

The J gene is TRBJ2-7, the V gene TRBV15; D perhaps matches TRBD2 (7 bases). This CDR3 region has 16 residues. V lost 5 bases and J 2 bases, leaving 19 bases between the germline ends. CDR1 is LNHNV and CDR2 is YYDKDF in the germline V gene (reference sequence). The CDR3 sequence is CATSHWGGTKTYEQYF. The CDR3 region has the DNA TGTGCCACCAGCCACTGGGGAGGGACAAAAACCTACGAGCAGTACTTC.

This chain uses TRBV6-5 with TRBJ2-7, with D tentatively TRBD1 (7 bases). The CDR3 contains 12 residues. Trimming removed 6 bases at V and 7 bases at J, with 13 bases between. Germline V CDR1 and CDR2: MNHEY, SVGAGI. The CDR3 loop reads CASRRQGGEQYF. The DNA for the CDR3 is TGTGCCAGCAGGAGACAGGGAGGAGAGCAGTACTTC.

The chain links TRBV30 to TRBJ1-6, with no clear D. The germline V gene encodes CDR1 GTSNPN and CDR2 SVGIG (reference sequence). With 4 bases removed from V and 3 bases from J, the gap between germline ends came to 13 bases. CDR3 size: 15 residues. CDR3: CAWTDARVYNSPLHF. CDR3 nucleotides: TGTGCCTGGACCGACGCCCGGGTCTATAATTCACCCCTCCACTTT.

This chain connects TRBV6-1 to TRBJ2-2, with 7 nucleotides matching TRBD1. This CDR3 comprises 15 residues. Germline CDR1 is MNHNS and CDR2 is SASEGT. The V gene end was trimmed by 4 bases and the J gene end by 3 bases; junction bases not matched to a gene: 5. The CDR3 sequence is CASSAPGQHTGELFF. The CDR3 region has the DNA TGTGCCAGCAGTGCCCCGGGACAGCACACCGGGGAGCTGTTTTTT.